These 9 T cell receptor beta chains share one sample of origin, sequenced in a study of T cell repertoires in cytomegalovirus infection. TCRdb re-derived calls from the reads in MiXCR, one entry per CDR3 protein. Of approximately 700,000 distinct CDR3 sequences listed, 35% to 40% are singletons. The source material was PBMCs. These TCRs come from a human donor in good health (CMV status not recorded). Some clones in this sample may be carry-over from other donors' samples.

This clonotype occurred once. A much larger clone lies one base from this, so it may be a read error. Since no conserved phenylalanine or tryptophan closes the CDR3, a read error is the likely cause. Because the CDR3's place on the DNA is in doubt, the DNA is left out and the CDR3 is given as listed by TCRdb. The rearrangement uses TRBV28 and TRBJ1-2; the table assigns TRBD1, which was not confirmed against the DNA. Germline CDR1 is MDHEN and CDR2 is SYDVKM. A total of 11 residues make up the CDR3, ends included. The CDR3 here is CASTGLGSESL.

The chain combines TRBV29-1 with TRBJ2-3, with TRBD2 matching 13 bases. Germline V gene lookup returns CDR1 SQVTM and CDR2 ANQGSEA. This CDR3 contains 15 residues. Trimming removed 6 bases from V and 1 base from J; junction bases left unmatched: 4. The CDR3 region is CSVEGTSGGTDTQYF. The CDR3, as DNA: TGCAGCGTGGAGGGGACTAGCGGGGGCACAGATACGCAGTATTTT.

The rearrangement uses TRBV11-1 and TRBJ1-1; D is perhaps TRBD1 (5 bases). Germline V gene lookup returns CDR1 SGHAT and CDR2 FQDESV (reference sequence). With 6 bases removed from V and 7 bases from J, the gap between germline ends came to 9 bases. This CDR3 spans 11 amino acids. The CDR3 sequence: CASRRGFEAFF. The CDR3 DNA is TGTGCCAGCAGGAGGGGTTTTGAAGCTTTCTTT.

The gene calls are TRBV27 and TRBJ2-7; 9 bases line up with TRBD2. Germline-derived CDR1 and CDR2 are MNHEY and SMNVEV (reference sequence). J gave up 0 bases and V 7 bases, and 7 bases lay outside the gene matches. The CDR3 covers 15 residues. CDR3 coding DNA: TGTGCCAGCAAGGGACTAGCTGAAAGCTCCTACGAGCAGTACTTC. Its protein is CASKGLAESSYEQYF.

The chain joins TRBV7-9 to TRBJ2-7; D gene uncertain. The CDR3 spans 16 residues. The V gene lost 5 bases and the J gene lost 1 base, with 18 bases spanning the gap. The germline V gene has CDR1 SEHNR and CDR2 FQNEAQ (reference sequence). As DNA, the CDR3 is TGTGCCAGCAGCCTCTCGTCGGGTGAACGGTCCTACGAGCAGTACTTC. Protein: CASSLSSGERSYEQYF.

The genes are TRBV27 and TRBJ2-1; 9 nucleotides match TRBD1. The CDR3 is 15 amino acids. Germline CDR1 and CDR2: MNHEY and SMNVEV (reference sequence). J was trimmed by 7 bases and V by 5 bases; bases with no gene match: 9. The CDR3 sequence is CASSPTTGGWNEQFF. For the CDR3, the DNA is TGTGCCAGCAGTCCGACGACAGGGGGATGGAATGAGCAGTTCTTC.

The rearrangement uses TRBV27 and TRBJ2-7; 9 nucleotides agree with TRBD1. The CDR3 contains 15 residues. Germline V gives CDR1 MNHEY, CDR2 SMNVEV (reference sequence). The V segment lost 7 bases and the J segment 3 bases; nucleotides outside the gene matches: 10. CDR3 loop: CASNSLGTGNYEQYF. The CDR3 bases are TGTGCCAGCAACTCCCTAGGGACAGGGAACTACGAGCAGTACTTC.

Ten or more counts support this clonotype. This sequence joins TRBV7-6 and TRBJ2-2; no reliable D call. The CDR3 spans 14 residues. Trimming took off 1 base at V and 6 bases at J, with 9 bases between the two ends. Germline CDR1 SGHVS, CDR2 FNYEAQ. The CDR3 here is CASSLDSIAGELFF. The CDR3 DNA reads TGTGCCAGCAGCTTAGATAGCATTGCCGGGGAGCTGTTTTTT.

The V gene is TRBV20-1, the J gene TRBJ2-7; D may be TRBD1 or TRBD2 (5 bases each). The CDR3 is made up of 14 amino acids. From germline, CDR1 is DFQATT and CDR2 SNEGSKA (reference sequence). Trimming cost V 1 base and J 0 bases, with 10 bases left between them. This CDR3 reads CSARGGSVSYEQYF. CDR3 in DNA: TGCAGTGCTAGAGGGGGGTCCGTCTCCTACGAGCAGTACTTC.